This paragraph covers one T cell receptor (beta chain) sequence. Its cognate antigen is unknown. This CDR3 is 15 amino acids long. TCRdb itself ran the 5' RACE reads through MiXCR, one entry per CDR3 protein. The table lists about 89,000 distinct CDR3 sequences, approximately 15% of them singletons. This specimen comes from a study of early T cells in non-severe SARS-CoV-2 infection. Study-wide results and caveats: Sequences matched to VDJdb favored anti-spike CD8 responses, while private and CD4 specificities were missed.

The V and J genes are TRBV21-1 and TRBJ2-7; the DNA was not compared with TRBD2, the D call given in the table. TRBV21-1 counts as a pseudogene. Input material: whole blood. The sequence was collected from an adult who was a healthcare worker with PCR-confirmed SARS-CoV-2 infection or an uninfected control (not recorded which). The CDR3 region is CASSRSGGPPYEQYV. CDR3 bases: TGTGCCAGCAGCCGCAGCGGGGGGCCGCCCTACGAGCAGTACGTC.